This TCR beta chain was recovered during a study of blood T cell repertoires in COVID-19. Study summary: T cells, B-cell-depleted T cells, or PBMCs provided the cDNA or gDNA that served as material.

V lost 1 base and J 7 bases, leaving 14 bases between the germline ends. There are 15 residues in the CDR3. CDR1 LGHNA and CDR2 YNFKEQ come from the germline V gene. The study assigned cohorts using participant-reported clinical history. Authors' data handling: Reference gene primers were amplified, and this amplification served to estimate nucleated cell counts. This table comes from immunoSEQ multiplex PCR, and its TCRdb copy is limited to in-frame clones, with some not included. V and J calls and clone size are as listed in that table; D and trimming were resolved from the DNA. The sample has a few hundred thousand clones, around 85% seen once.

This rearrangement joins TRBV4-2 to TRBJ2-1, with a weak D call TRBD2 (5 bases). The clonotype comes from a woman aged 40 to 50 with acute COVID-19. The material sequenced was PBMCs or T cells enriched from blood (not recorded which). The CDR3 nucleotides read TGTGCCAGCAGCCAAGCGGATCCCCCGGGGAATGAGCAGTTCTTC. It yields the protein CASSQADPPGNEQFF.